A single sample is the source of the 2 T cell receptor beta chains below, sequenced in a study of blood T cells in healthy people across ages. Sample-barcoded 5' priming and a J-beta primer mix drove a second PCR of about 6 to 12 cycles. From the 5' RACE reads, TCRdb called clonotypes with MiXCR, one entry per CDR3 protein. The sample includes 1.5 million to 2 million distinct CDR3 sequences, 40% to 55% of them seen just once. The source material was blood. Receptor source: a woman aged 35 to 49 in good health.

The chain links TRBV7-6 to TRBJ1-4; D gene uncertain. The V end was cut by 5 bases, the J end by 8 bases, with 15 bases between. The CDR3 runs to 14 residues. Looked up from germline, CDR1 is SGHVS and CDR2 is FNYEAQ. The CDR3 DNA follows: TGTGCCAGCAGCGGTCGGTTCGGCGCGGAAAAACTGTTTTTT. Its translation: CASSGRFGAEKLFF.

A word on this clonotype: Sequence at one end of the junction differs from germline and may be a read error. The genes are TRBV20-1 and TRBJ2-3; perhaps TRBD2 as D (5 bases). Germline values: CDR1 DFQATT, CDR2 SNEGSKA (reference sequence). The CDR3 extends over 14 amino acids. The chain's CDR3 is CSARDPVRADTQYF. The CDR3 DNA reads TGCAGTGCCAGAGATCCAGTGCGGGCAGATACGCAGTATTTT.